This TCR beta chain was recovered during a study of OX40 agonist ivuxolimab in advanced cancers. For the study in its entirety: Ivuxolimab was an agonistic, fully human IgG2 monoclonal antibody directed against OX40 (CD134), a costimulatory receptor. Partial responses occurred in three dose-escalation patients, of whom one had hepatocellular carcinoma and two had cutaneous melanoma. Peripheral TCRbeta sequencing aimed to test whether ivuxolimab altered TCR sequence diversity and caused clonal T-cell expansion. The dose-escalation cohort was about 83% male with a mean age of roughly 62 years, ranging from roughly 23 to 90. Intravenous ivuxolimab was administered to patients every 2 weeks at six dose levels: 0.01, 0.1, 0.3, 1.5, 3 and 10 mg/kg. The monotherapy dose-escalation portion (N of about 50 patients) of the phase I ivuxolimab trial is reported in the paper. Patients were allowed to have had prior anti-PD-1, anti-PD-L1 or anti-CTLA-4 therapy, and more than 30% of the dose-escalation patients had previously received checkpoint inhibitors. Of the approximately 54 patients in dose escalation, around 19 had hepatocellular carcinoma, approximately 15 had melanoma, 9 had renal cell carcinoma and 9 had head and neck cancer.

Of note for this clone: Its recognized antigen is unknown. One base away there is no much larger clone; base qualities are not given.

A distance of 20 bases separates the germline ends of V and J, which lose 5 bases and 4 bases respectively. The CDR3 spans 16 residues, from the cysteine through the phenylalanine. Only the CDR3 DNA is retained, 48 bases long and in frame from the first base. The CDR1 and CDR2 encoded by the germline V gene (reference sequence) are MNHNY and SVGAGI. The full study reports these points: Low levels of normalized T-cell clonal expansion were also seen in some patients who did not respond. Clonal expansion of both CD4+ and CD8+ blood T cells was observed from baseline to week 6 at doses 0.1 to 3.0 mg/kg. In the 0.1-3.0 mg/kg groups, partial responders were among the patients with the lowest normalized peripheral clonal expansion, particularly in CD8+ T cells. On average, CD8+ T cells showed more expanded clones than CD4+ T cells after ivuxolimab. The antigen specificity of the clonally expanded peripheral T cells was not determined.

To sequence the TCRbeta CDR3 region, genomic DNA was isolated from the sorted cells. The immunoSEQ Assay was used for sequencing of TCRbeta CDR3 regions. TCRdb provides this immuneACCESS table in a form limited to in-frame rearrangements. Some clones are lacking; in checked studies, under half of them reflect an unresolved V gene, and why the rest are absent is not known. In all, the sample holds about 76,000 clones, and around four fifths of those were seen once. Around 1.8% of the sample goes to the ten largest clones. Patients with a history of autoimmune disease or receiving systemic immunosuppression were excluded from the trial. In every dose cohort, peripheral blood was drawn for TCR sequencing at baseline, cycle 4 day 1, and cycle 7 day 1. Samples were obtained from an open-label, multicenter, first-in-human phase I dose-escalation trial of ivuxolimab. Adults with locally advanced or metastatic melanoma, renal cell, hepatocellular, or head and neck squamous cell carcinoma were enrolled in the trial. CD4+ and CD8+ T cells were sorted separately from peripheral blood before TCR sequencing.

The sequence links TRBV6-6 to TRBJ1-2; the D gene is perhaps TRBD1, from 5 matching bases. This TCR was sampled from an adult with an advanced solid tumor such as melanoma, head and neck, liver or kidney cancer. Sequencing was performed on CD4+ or CD8+ T cells sorted from blood, taken in a trial of the OX40 agonist ivuxolimab. The CDR3 region: CASSQGLPSVLYGYTF. The nucleotide sequence is given as TGTGCCAGCAGTCAGGGACTGCCCTCCGTCCTCTATGGCTACACCTTC.